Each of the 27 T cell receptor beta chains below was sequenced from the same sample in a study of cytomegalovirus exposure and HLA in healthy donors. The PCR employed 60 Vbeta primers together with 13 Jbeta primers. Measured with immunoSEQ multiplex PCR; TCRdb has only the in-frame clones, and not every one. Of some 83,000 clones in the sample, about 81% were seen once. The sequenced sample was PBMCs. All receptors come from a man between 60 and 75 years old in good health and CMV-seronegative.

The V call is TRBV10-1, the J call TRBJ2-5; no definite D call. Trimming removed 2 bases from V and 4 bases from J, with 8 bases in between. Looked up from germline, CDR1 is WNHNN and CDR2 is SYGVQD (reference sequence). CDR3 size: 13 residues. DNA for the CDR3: TGCGCCAGCAGTGAGATGGCCTCAGAGACCCAGTACTTC. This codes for CASSEMASETQYF.

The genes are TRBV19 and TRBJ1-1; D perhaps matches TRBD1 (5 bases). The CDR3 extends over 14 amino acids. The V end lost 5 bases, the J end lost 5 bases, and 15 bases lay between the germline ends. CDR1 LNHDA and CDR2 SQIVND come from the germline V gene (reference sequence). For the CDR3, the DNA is TGTGCCAGTAGTTCGGACATAAGTTGGACTGAAGCTTTCTTT. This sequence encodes CASSSDISWTEAFF.

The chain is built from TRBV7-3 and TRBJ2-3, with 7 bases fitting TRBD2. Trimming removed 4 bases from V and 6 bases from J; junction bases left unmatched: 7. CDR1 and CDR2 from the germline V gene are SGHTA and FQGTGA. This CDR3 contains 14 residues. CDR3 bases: TGTGCCAGCAGCTCCCCCCTGGGAGGGGATACGCAGTATTTT. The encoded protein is CASSSPLGGDTQYF.

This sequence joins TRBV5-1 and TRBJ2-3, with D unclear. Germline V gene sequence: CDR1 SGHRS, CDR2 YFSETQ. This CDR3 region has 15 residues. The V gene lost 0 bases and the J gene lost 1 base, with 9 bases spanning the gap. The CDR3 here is CASSLGQVGTDTQYF. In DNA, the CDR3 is TGCGCCAGCAGCTTGGGTCAGGTGGGCACAGATACGCAGTATTTT.

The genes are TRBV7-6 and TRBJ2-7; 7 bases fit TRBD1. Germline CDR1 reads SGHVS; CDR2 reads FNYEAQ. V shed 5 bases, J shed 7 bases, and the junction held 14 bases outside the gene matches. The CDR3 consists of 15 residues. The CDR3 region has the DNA TGTGCCAGCAGCCTTAATGGACAGGCCCTCGAGGAGCAGTACTTC. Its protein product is CASSLNGQALEEQYF. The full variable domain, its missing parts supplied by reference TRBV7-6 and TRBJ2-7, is GAGVSQSPRYKVTKRGQDVALRCDPISGHVSLYWYRQALGQGPEFLTYFNYEAQQDKSGLPNDRFSAERPEGSISTLTIQRTEQRDSAMYRCASSLNGQALEEQYFGPGTRLTVT.

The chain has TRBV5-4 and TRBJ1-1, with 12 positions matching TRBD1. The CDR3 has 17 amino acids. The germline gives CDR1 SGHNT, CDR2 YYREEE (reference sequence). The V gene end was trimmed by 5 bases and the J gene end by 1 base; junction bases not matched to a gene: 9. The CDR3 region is CASRQPGQGASNTEAFF. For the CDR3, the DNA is TGTGCCAGCAGGCAACCGGGACAGGGGGCATCGAACACTGAAGCTTTCTTT.

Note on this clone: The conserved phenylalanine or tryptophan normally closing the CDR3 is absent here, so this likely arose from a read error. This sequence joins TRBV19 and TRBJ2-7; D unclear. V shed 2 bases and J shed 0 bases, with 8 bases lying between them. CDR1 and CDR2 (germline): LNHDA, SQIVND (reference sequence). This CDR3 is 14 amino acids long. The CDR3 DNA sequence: TGTGCCAGTAGTATAAGTACAGCCTCCTACGAGCAGTACTCC. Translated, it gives CASSISTASYEQYS.

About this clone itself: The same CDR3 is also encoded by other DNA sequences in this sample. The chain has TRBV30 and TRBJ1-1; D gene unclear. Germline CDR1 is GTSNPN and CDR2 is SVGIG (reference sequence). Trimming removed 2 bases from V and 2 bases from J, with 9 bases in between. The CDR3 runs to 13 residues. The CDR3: CAWSRGSNTEAFF. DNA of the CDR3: TGTGCCTGGAGTCGGGGATCTAACACTGAAGCTTTCTTT. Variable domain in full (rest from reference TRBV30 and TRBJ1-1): SQTIHQWPATLVQPVGSPLSLECTVEGTSNPNLYWYRQAAGRGLQLLFYSVGIGQISSEVPQNLSASRPQDRQFILSSKKLLLSDSGFYLCAWSRGSNTEAFFGQGTRLTVV.

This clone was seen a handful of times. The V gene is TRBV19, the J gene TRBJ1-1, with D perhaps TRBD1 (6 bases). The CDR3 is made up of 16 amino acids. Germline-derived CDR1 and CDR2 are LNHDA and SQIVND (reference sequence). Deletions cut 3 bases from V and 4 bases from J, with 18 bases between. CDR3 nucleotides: TGTGCCAGTAGTATCCTCCCAGGACAGAGAGGCACTGAAGCTTTCTTT. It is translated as CASSILPGQRGTEAFF.

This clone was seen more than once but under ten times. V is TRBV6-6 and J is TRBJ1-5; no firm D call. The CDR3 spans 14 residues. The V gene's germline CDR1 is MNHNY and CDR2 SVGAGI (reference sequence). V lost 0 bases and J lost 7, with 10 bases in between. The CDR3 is CASSYSGGYQPQHF. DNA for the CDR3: TGTGCCAGCAGTTACTCAGGAGGGTACCAGCCCCAGCATTTT.

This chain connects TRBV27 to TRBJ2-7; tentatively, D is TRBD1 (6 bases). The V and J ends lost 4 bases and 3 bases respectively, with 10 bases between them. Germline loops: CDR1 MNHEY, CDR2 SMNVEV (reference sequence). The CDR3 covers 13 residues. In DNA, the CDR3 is TGTGCCAGCAGTTCCGGGGACAACTACGAGCAGTACTTC. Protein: CASSSGDNYEQYF.

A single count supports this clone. The DNA for the CDR3 is TGTGCCAGCAGTTACGGGCATCGACTACCCGGGGATGAGCAGTTCTTC. Protein: CASSYGHRLPGDEQFF. The chain combines TRBV6-5 with TRBJ2-1; TRBD2 might be the D (5 bases). Germline V CDR1 and CDR2: MNHEY, SVGAGI. Trimming removed 2 bases at V and 8 bases at J, with 19 bases between. CDR3 length: 16 residues.

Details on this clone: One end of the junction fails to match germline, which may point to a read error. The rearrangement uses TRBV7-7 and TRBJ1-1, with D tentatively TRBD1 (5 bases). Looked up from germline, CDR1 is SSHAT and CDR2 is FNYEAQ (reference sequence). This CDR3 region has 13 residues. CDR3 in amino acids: CASSLHQGAEAFF. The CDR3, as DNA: TGTGCTAGCAGCTTACATCAAGGGGCTGAAGCTTTCTTT.

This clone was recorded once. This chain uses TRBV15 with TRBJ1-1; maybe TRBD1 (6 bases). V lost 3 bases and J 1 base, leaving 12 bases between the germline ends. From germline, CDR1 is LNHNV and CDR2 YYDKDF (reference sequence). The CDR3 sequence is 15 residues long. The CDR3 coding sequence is TGTGCCACCAGCAGCCGGGGACACAGGAACACTGAAGCTTTCTTT. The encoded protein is CATSSRGHRNTEAFF. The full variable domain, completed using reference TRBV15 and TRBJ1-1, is DAMVIQNPRYQVTQFGKPVTLSCSQTLNHNVMYWYQQKSSQAPKLLFHYYDKDFNNEADTPDNFQSRRPNTSFCFLDIRSPGLGDTAMYLCATSSRGHRNTEAFFGQGTRLTVV.

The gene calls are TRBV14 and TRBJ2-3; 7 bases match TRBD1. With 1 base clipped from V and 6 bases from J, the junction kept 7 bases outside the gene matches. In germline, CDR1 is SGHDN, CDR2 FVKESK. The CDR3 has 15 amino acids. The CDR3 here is CASSQGDRPLDTQYF. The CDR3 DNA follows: TGTGCCAGCAGCCAAGGGGACAGACCTTTGGATACGCAGTATTTT.

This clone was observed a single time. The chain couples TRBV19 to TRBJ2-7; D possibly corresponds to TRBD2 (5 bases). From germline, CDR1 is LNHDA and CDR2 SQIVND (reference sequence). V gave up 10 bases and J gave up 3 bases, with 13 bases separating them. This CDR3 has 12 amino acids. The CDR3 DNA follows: TGTGCCACCTCTCCGGGGATCTACGAGCAGTACTTC. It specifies CATSPGIYEQYF.

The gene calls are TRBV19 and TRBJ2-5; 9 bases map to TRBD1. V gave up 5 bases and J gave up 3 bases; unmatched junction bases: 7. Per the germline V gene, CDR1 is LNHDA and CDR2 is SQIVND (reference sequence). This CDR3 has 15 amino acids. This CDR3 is CASSSPGQGKETQYF. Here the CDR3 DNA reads TGTGCCAGTAGTTCGCCGGGACAGGGAAAAGAGACCCAGTACTTC.

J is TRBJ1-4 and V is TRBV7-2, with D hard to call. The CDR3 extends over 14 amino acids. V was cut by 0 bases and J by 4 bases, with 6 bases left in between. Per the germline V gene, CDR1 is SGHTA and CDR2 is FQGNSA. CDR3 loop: CASSLALGNEKLFF. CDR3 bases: TGTGCCAGCAGCTTAGCTCTCGGTAATGAAAAACTGTTTTTT.

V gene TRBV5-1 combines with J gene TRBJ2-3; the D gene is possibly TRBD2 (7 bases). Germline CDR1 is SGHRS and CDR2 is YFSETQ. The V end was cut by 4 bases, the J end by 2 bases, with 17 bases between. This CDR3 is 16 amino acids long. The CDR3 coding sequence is TGCGCCAGCAGCGTCATGGGGGGGGCCTACACAGATACGCAGTATTTT. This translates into CASSVMGGAYTDTQYF.

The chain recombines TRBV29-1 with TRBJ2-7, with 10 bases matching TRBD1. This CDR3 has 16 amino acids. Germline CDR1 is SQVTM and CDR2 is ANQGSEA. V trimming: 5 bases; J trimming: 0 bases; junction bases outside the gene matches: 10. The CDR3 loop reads CSVLSRDRGLSYEQYF. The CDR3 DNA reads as TGCAGCGTTCTTAGCCGGGACAGGGGACTCTCCTACGAGCAGTACTTC.

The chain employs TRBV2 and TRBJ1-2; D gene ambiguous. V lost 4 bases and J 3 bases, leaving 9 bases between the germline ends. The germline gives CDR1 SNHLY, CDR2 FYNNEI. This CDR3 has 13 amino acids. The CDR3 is CASSVRPDYGYTF. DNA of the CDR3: TGTGCCAGCAGTGTCAGGCCAGACTATGGCTACACCTTC.

For the CDR3, the DNA is TGTGCCAGCAGCCCATCTACCTCCTATAATTCACCCCTCCACTTT. It specifies CASSPSTSYNSPLHF. The chain combines TRBV7-9 with TRBJ1-6, with D hard to call. Trimming shortened V by 5 bases and J by 0 bases, and 8 bases separated the two germline ends. CDR1 and CDR2 (germline): SEHNR, FQNEAQ (reference sequence). The CDR3 is made up of 15 amino acids.

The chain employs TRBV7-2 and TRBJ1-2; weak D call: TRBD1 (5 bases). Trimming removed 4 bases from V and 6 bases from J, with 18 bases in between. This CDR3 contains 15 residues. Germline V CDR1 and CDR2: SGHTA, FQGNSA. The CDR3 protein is CASSSGGAGKDGYTF. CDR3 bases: TGTGCCAGCAGCTCAGGCGGGGCAGGGAAGGATGGCTACACCTTC.

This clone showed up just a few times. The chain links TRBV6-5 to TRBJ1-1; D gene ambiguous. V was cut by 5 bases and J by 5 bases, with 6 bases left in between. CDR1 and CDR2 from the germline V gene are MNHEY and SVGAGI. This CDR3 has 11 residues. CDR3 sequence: CASSTVTEAFF. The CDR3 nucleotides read TGTGCCAGCAGTACGGTTACTGAAGCTTTCTTT.

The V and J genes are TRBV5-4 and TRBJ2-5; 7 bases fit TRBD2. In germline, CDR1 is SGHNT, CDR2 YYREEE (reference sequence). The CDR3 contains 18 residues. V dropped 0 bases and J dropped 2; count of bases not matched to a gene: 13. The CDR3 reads CASSLAGGRGFSQETQYF. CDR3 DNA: TGTGCCAGCAGCTTGGCCGGAGGGCGGGGGTTCTCGCAAGAGACCCAGTACTTC. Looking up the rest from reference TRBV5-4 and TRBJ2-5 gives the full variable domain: ETGVTQSPTHLIKTRGQQVTLRCSSQSGHNTVSWYQQALGQGPQFIFQYYREEENGRGNFPPRFSGLQFPNYSSELNVNALELDDSALYLCASSLAGGRGFSQETQYFGPGTRLLVL.

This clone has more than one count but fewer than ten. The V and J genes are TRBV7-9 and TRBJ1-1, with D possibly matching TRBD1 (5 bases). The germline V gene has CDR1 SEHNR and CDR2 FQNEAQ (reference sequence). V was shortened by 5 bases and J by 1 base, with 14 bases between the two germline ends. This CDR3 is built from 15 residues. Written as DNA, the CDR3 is TGTGCCAGCAGCCCGGTCCTGGGGCGGAACACTGAAGCTTTCTTT. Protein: CASSPVLGRNTEAFF.

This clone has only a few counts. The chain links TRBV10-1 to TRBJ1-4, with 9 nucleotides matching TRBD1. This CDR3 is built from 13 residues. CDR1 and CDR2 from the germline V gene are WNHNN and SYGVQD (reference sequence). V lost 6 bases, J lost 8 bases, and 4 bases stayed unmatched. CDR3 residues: CASSRDRDEKLFF. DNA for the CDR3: TGCGCCAGCAGCCGGGACAGGGACGAAAAACTGTTTTTT.